The 16 T cell receptor beta chains below were found in one sample sequenced in a study of blood T cell repertoires in COVID-19. Data came from immunoSEQ multiplex PCR; TCRdb stores just in-frame clones and leaves some out. Here the sample spans approximately 290,000 clones, approximately 85% being singletons. The sample taken for sequencing was PBMCs or T cells enriched from blood (not recorded which). Receptors originate from a woman aged 30 to 39 who had recovered from COVID-19.

The chain links TRBV28 to TRBJ2-7; 15 nucleotides agree with TRBD2. This CDR3 has 17 amino acids. In germline, CDR1 is MDHEN, CDR2 SYDVKM. With 2 bases clipped from V and 6 bases from J, the junction kept 8 bases outside the gene matches. The CDR3: CASSLRGTSGRSGEQYF. The CDR3 nucleotides read TGTGCCAGCAGTTTAAGGGGGACTAGCGGGAGGTCGGGCGAGCAGTACTTC.

The chain couples TRBV9 to TRBJ2-1, with 10 bases that match TRBD1. The CDR3 runs 17 residues. J was trimmed by 6 bases and V by 4 bases; bases with no gene match: 13. Germline CDR1 SGDLS, CDR2 YYNGEE. CDR3 DNA sequence: TGTGCCAGCAGCCACGGTAGGGGGGACAGGGGTACCAATGAGCAGTTCTTC. Encoded protein: CASSHGRGDRGTNEQFF.

Comments on this clone: Other DNA sequences in this sample translate to the same CDR3. DNA for the CDR3: TGTGCCAGCAGCCTCCAGGGGGGAACTGAAGCTTTCTTT. Translation: CASSLQGGTEAFF. This chain links TRBV7-9 with TRBJ1-1, with TRBD1 matching over 7 bases. Germline loops: CDR1 SEHNR, CDR2 FQNEAQ (reference sequence). The V segment lost 5 bases and the J segment 5 bases; nucleotides outside the gene matches: 5. This CDR3 contains 13 residues. The whole variable domain, remainder taken from reference TRBV7-9 and TRBJ1-1, is DTGVSQNPRHKITKRGQNVTFRCDPISEHNRLYWYRQTLGQGPEFLTYFQNEAQLEKSRLLSDRFSAERPKGSFSTLEIQRTEQGDSAMYLCASSLQGGTEAFFGQGTRLTVV.

The CDR3 region is CSVVGMGQGMNTEAFF. CDR3 DNA: TGCAGCGTTGTGGGGATGGGACAGGGGATGAACACTGAAGCTTTCTTT. The chain employs TRBV29-1 and TRBJ1-1; 10 nucleotides agree with TRBD1. Germline loops: CDR1 SQVTM, CDR2 ANQGSEA. This CDR3 comprises 16 residues. With V trimmed by 4 bases and J by 0 bases, 8 bases remained unmatched.

The CDR3 DNA follows: TGTGCCAGTAGTTACAGGGCCACAGATACGCAGTATTTT. Translated: CASSYRATDTQYF. The genes are TRBV19 and TRBJ2-3; maybe TRBD1 (6 bases). The V gene's germline CDR1 is LNHDA and CDR2 SQIVND (reference sequence). Trimming cost V 5 bases and J 2 bases, with 8 bases left between them. The CDR3 consists of 13 residues. The full variable domain, in which reference TRBV19 and TRBJ2-3 provide the parts outside the CDR3, is DGGITQSPKYLFRKEGQNVTLSCEQNLNHDAMYWYRQDPGQGLRLIYYSQIVNDFQKGDIAEGYSVSREKKESFPLTVTSAQKNPTAFYLCASSYRATDTQYFGPGTRLTVL.

This chain uses TRBV11-2 with TRBJ1-3; 9 nucleotides line up with TRBD1. The length of the CDR3 is 18 residues. The germline V gene encodes CDR1 SGHAT and CDR2 FQNNGV. Trimming cost V 5 bases and J 8 bases; bases outside gene matches: 19. In DNA form, the CDR3 reads TGTGCCAGCAGCCCTATAAACCCCTGGGACAGGGATGGGGACACCATATATTTT. This sequence encodes CASSPINPWDRDGDTIYF. The whole variable domain, remainder taken from reference TRBV11-2 and TRBJ1-3, is EAGVAQSPRYKIIEKRQSVAFWCNPISGHATLYWYQQILGQGPKLLIQFQNNGVVDDSQLPKDRFSAERLKGVDSTLKIQPAKLEDSAVYLCASSPINPWDRDGDTIYFGEGSWLTVV.

In the case of this clone: Mismatch with germline at one junction end may stem from a read error. V and J are TRBV7-8 and TRBJ2-5, with TRBD2 matching over 7 bases. CDR1 is SGHVS and CDR2 is FQNEAQ in the germline V gene. The CDR3 contains 12 residues. CDR3 loop: CASSLSSMRENF. The CDR3 nucleotides are TGTGCCAGCAGCCTGAGCAGCATGCGGGAGAACTTC.

The chain carries TRBV11-2 and TRBJ2-5; 7 nucleotides line up with TRBD2. The CDR3 is made up of 15 amino acids. Germline V lookup: CDR1 SGHAT, CDR2 FQNNGV. V dropped 1 base and J dropped 5; count of bases not matched to a gene: 7. Written as DNA, the CDR3 is TGTGCCAGCAGCTTAGGGTTCTCCGGGGGGGAGACCCAGTACTTC. As protein: CASSLGFSGGETQYF.

J is TRBJ2-3 and V is TRBV7-9; a possible D gene is TRBD1 (6 bases). The CDR3 is made up of 16 amino acids. Germline assignment: CDR1 SEHNR and CDR2 FQNEAQ (reference sequence). Trimming took 8 bases from V and 5 from J, leaving 23 bases between them. As DNA, the CDR3 is TGTGCCAGCCAAATGGTAGGGGGAGTAGGCGGAGATACGCAGTATTTT. Its translation is CASQMVGGVGGDTQYF.

As DNA, the CDR3 is TGTGCCAGCAGCCGCTTGACAGGGACGGACGGCTACACCTTC. Translation gives CASSRLTGTDGYTF. This chain connects TRBV7-9 to TRBJ1-2, with 7 bases matching TRBD1. The length of the CDR3 is 14 residues. V shed 5 bases, J shed 8 bases, and the junction held 11 bases outside the gene matches. The germline gives CDR1 SEHNR, CDR2 FQNEAQ (reference sequence).

The rearrangement joins TRBV3-1 (or the pseudogene TRBV3-2) to TRBJ2-3, with 13 bases aligning to TRBD2. This CDR3 region has 24 residues. Germline loops: CDR1 LGHDT, CDR2 YNNKEL (reference sequence). Trimming cost V 4 bases and J 0 bases; bases outside gene matches: 25. CDR3 DNA: TGTGCCAGCAGCCGCGGACTCGGACTAGCGGGAGACTATCTGACCTACACTAGCACAGATACGCAGTATTTT. It is translated as CASSRGLGLAGDYLTYTSTDTQYF.

This clone has just one count. In DNA, the CDR3 is TGTGCCAGCAGCTCCCGCCGTTGGGGCGAGAGTCAGCCCCAGCATTTT. Its translation is CASSSRRWGESQPQHF. The chain recombines TRBV5-6 with TRBJ1-5, with TRBD1 as a possible D gene (5 bases). Germline CDR1 SGHDT, CDR2 YYEEEE. The CDR3 runs to 16 residues. Trimming stripped 3 bases from V and 6 bases from J, with 19 bases between.

The rearrangement joins TRBV19 to TRBJ1-2; 8 nucleotides agree with TRBD1. V lost 6 bases, J lost 8 bases, and 17 bases stayed unmatched. Germline CDR1 LNHDA, CDR2 SQIVND (reference sequence). This CDR3 is 16 amino acids long. As DNA, the CDR3 is TGTGCCAGTAGCTATACCGGGACAGGAGGTCGGTTAGGCTACACCTTC. It is translated as CASSYTGTGGRLGYTF.

The V gene is TRBV6-5, the J gene TRBJ2-7; D unresolved. V lost 4 bases, J lost 6 bases, and 10 bases lay in between. CDR3 size: 12 residues. Germline lookup yields CDR1 MNHEY and CDR2 SVGAGI. The CDR3 sequence: CASSSFRFEQYF. Here the CDR3 DNA reads TGTGCCAGCAGTTCGTTCAGGTTCGAGCAGTACTTC.

The chain is built from TRBV6-5 and TRBJ1-6; D is undetermined. V shed 1 base and J shed 10 bases, with 8 bases lying between them. The CDR3 covers 13 residues. The germline V gene has CDR1 MNHEY and CDR2 SVGAGI. CDR3 region: CASSYYAGSPLHF. The CDR3 DNA reads as TGTGCCAGCAGTTACTACGCGGGGTCACCCCTCCACTTT.

This chain links TRBV25-1 with TRBJ1-3; D perhaps matches TRBD1 (5 bases). The CDR3 loop spans 17 amino acids. V was shortened by 3 bases and J by 4 bases, with 19 bases between the two germline ends. Per germline, CDR1 MGHDK and CDR2 SYGVNS. The CDR3, as DNA: TGTGCCAGCAGTGACCCCTCACCGACAGCCTCCGGAAACACCATATATTTT. This codes for CASSDPSPTASGNTIYF.